This entry concerns a single T cell receptor beta chain. This entry is derived from a study of T cell responses to AZD1222 COVID-19 vaccine. Profiled with immunoSEQ multiplex PCR; TCRdb holds only in-frame clones, not every one. The data show about 150,000 clones, about 91% seen once. The specimen comprised peripheral blood, sampled on day 0 of MenACWY control vaccination. This TCR derives from an adult in good health.

The DNA of the CDR3 is TGCGCCAGCAGCCCGAGGGTGTCGGGACAGACGTTAAACTACGAGCAGTACTTC. This translates into CASSPRVSGQTLNYEQYF. The chain couples TRBV5-1 to TRBJ2-7; 7 nucleotides line up with TRBD1. The CDR3 is made up of 18 amino acids. Germline V gene sequence: CDR1 SGHRS, CDR2 YFSETQ. J gave up 3 bases and V 4 bases, and 19 bases lay outside the gene matches.